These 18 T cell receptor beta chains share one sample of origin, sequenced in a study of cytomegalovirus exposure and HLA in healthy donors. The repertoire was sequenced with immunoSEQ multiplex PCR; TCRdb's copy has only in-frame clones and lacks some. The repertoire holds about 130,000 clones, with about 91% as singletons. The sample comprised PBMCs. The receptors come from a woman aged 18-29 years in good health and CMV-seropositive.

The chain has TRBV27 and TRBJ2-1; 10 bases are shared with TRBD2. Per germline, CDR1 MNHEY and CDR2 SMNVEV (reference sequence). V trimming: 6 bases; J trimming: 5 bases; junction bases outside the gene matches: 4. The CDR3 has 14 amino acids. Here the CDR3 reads CASSRGLADNEQFF. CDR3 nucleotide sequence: TGTGCCAGCAGCCGCGGACTAGCGGACAATGAGCAGTTCTTC.

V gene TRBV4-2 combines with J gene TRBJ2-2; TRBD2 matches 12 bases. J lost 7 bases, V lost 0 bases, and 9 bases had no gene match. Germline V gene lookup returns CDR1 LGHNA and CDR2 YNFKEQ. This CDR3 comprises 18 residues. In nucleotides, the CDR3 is TGTGCCAGCAGCCAAGATCTCCCTAGCGGGGGGGCAAGCGGGGAGCTGTTTTTT. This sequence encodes CASSQDLPSGGASGELFF.

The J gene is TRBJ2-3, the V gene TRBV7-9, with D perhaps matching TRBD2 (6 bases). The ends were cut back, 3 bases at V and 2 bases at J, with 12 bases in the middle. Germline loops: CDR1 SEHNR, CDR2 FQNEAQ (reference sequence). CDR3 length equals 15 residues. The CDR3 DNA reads TGTGCCAGCAGCTTGGTCGCGGGGCCCACAGATACGCAGTATTTT. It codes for CASSLVAGPTDTQYF. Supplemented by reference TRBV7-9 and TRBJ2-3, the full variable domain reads DTGVSQNPRHKITKRGQNVTFRCDPISEHNRLYWYRQTLGQGPEFLTYFQNEAQLEKSRLLSDRFSAERPKGSFSTLEIQRTEQGDSAMYLCASSLVAGPTDTQYFGPGTRLTVL.

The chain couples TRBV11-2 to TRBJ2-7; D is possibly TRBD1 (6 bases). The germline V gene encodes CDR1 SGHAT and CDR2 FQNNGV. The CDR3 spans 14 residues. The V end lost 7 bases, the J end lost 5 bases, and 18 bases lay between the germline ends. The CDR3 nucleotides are TGTGCCAGCACCACTCCAGGGGTCCCTAACGAGCAGTACTTC. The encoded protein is CASTTPGVPNEQYF.

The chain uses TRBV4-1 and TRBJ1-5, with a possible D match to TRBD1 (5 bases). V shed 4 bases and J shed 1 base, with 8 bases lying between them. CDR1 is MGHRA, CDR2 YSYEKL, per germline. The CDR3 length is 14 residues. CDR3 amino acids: CASSPGQSNQPQHF. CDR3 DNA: TGCGCCAGCAGCCCCGGACAAAGCAATCAGCCCCAGCATTTT.

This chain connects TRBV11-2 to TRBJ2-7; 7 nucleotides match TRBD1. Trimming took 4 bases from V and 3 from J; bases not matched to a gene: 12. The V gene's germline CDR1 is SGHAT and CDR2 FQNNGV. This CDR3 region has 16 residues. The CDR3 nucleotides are TGTGCCAGCAGCTCAGGAGGTGACAGGGTCTTCTACGAGCAGTACTTC. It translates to CASSSGGDRVFYEQYF.

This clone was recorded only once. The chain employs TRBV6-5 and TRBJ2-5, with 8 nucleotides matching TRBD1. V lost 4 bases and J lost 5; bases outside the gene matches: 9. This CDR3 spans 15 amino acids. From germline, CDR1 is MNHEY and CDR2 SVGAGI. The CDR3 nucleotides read TGTGCCAGCAGTTCCGGACAGGGAGGATGGGAGACCCAGTACTTC. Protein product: CASSSGQGGWETQYF.

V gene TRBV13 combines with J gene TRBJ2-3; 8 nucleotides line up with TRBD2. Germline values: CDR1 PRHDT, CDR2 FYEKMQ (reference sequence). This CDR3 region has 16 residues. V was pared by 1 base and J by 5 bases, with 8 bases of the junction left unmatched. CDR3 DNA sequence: TGTGCCAGCAGCTTAGTTAGGACTAGCCAAGGAGATACGCAGTATTTT. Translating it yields CASSLVRTSQGDTQYF.

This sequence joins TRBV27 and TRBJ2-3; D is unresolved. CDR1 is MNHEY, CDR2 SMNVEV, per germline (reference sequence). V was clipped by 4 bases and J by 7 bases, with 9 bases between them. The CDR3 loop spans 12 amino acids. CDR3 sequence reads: CASSSKSNTQYF. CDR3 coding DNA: TGTGCCAGCAGTTCGAAGTCTAATACGCAGTATTTT.

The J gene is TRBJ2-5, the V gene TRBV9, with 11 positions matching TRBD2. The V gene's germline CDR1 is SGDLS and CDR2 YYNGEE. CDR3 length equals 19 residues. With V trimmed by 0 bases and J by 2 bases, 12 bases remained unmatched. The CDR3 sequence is CASSVGSSLAGDLQETQYF. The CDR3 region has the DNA TGTGCCAGCAGCGTAGGTTCCTCACTAGCGGGGGACCTACAAGAGACCCAGTACTTC.

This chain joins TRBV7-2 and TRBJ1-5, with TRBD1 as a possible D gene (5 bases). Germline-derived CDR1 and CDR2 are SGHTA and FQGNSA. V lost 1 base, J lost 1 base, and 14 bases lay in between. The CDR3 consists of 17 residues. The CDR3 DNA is TGTGCCAGCAGCTTAGACTCCCCAGGGCAGAGCAATCAGCCCCAGCATTTT. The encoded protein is CASSLDSPGQSNQPQHF.

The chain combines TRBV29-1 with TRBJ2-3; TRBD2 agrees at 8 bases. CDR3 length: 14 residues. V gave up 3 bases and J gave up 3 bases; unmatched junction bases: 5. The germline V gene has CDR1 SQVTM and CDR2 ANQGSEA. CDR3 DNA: TGCAGCGTTGACGTAGCGGGGCTGACAGATACGCAGTATTTT. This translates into CSVDVAGLTDTQYF.

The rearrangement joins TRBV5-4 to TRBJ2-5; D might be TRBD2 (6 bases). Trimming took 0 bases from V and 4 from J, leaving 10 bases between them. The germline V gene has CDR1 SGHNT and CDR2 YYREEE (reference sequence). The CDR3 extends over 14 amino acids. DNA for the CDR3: TGTGCCAGCAGCTTGGCCGGGAGAGGAGAGACCCAGTACTTC. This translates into CASSLAGRGETQYF. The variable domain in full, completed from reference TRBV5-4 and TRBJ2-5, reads ETGVTQSPTHLIKTRGQQVTLRCSSQSGHNTVSWYQQALGQGPQFIFQYYREEENGRGNFPPRFSGLQFPNYSSELNVNALELDDSALYLCASSLAGRGETQYFGPGTRLLVL.

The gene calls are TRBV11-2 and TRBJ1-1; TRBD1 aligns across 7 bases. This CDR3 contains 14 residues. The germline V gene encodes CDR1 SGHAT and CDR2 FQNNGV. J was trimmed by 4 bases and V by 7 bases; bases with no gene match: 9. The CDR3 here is CASTVQGSGTEAFF. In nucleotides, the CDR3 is TGTGCCAGCACCGTACAGGGGAGTGGCACTGAAGCTTTCTTT.

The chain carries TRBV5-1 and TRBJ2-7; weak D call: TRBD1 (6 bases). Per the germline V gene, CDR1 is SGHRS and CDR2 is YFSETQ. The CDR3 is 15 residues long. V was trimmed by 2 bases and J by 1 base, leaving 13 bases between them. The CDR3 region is CASSLEVTGSYEQYF. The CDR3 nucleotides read TGCGCCAGCAGCTTAGAAGTAACAGGGTCCTACGAGCAGTACTTC.

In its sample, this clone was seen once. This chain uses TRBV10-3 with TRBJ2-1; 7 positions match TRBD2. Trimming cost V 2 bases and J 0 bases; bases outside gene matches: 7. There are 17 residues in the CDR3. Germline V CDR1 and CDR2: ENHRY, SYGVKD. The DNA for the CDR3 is TGTGCCATCAGTGAGCGTCAGCGGGGCAGCTCCTACAATGAGCAGTTCTTC. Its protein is CAISERQRGSSYNEQFF.

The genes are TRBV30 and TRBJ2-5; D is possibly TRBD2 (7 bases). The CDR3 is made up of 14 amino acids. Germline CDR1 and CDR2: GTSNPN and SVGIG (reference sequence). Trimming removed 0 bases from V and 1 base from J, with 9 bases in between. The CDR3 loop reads CAWSVAGAQETQYF. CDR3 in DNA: TGTGCCTGGAGTGTGGCGGGGGCCCAAGAGACCCAGTACTTC.

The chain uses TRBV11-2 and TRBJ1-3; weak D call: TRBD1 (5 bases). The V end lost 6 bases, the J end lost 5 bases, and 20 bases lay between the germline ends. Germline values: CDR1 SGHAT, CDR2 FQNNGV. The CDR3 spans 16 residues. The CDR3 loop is CASSPEVQGQRNTIYF. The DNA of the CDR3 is TGTGCCAGCAGTCCAGAGGTCCAGGGTCAACGAAACACCATATATTTT.